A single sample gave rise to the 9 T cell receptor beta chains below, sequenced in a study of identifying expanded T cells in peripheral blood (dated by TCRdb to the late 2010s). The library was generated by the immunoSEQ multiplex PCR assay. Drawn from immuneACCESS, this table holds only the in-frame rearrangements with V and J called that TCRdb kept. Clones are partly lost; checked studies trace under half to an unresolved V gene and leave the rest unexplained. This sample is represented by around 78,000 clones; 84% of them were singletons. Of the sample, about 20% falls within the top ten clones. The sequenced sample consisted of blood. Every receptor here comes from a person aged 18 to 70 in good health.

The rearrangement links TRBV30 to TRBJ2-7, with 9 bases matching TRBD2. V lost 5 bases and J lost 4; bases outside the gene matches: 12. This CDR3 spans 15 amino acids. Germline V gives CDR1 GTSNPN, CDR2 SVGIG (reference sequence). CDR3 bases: TGTGCCTGGGGATTCAGGCGGGAGGGGATTTACGAGCAGTACTTC. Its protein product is CAWGFRREGIYEQYF.

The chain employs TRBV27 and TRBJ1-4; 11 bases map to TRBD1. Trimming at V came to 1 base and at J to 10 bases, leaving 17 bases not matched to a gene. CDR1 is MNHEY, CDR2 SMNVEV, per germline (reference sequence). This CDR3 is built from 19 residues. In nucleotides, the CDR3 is TGTGCCAGCAGTTTATACCCCCCCGGGACAGGGGGTGACGAGGTAAAACTGTTTTTT. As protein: CASSLYPPGTGGDEVKLFF.

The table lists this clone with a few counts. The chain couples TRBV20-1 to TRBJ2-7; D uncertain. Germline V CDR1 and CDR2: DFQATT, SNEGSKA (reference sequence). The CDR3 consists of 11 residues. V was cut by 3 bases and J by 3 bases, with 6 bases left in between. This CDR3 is CSASGGYEQYF. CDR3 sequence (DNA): TGCAGTGCTAGTGGCGGCTACGAGCAGTACTTC.

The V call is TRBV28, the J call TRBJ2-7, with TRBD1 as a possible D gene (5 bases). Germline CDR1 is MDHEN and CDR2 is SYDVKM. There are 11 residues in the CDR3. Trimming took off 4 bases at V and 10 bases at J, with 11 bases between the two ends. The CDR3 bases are TGTGCCAGCAGTTGGACAATGGGACAGTACTTC. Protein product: CASSWTMGQYF.

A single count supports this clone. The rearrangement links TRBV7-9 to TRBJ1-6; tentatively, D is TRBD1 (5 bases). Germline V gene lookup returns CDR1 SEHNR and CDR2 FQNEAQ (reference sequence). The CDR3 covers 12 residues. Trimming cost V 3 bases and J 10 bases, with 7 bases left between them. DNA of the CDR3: TGTGCCAGCAGCTTGGGGGACTCACCCCTCCACTTT. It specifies CASSLGDSPLHF.

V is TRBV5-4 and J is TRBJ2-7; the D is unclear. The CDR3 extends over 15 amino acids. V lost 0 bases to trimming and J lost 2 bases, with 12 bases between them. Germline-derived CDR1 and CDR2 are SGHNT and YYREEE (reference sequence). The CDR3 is CASSLGMGVTYEQYF. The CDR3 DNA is TGTGCCAGCAGCTTGGGGATGGGCGTTACCTACGAGCAGTACTTC.

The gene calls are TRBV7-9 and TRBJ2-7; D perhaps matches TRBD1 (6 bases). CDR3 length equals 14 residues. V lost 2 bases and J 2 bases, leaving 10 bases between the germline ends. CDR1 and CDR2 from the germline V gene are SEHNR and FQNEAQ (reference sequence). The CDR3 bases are TGTGCCAGCAGCTTAAGGGACACTACCTACGAGCAGTACTTC. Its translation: CASSLRDTTYEQYF.

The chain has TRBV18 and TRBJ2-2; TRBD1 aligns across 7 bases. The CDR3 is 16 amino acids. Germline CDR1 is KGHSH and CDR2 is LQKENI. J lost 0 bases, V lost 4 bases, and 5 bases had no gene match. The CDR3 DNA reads TGTGCCAGCTCACGACAGGGCGCAACGAACACCGGGGAGCTGTTTTTT. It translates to CASSRQGATNTGELFF.

This CDR3 is CASSSPGGGTDTQYF. CDR3 coding DNA: TGTGCCAGCAGCTCCCCCGGGGGCGGCACAGATACGCAGTATTTT. This chain joins TRBV27 and TRBJ2-3; D is perhaps TRBD1 or TRBD2 (6 bases each). Trimming removed 6 bases at V and 1 base at J, with 14 bases between. CDR1 and CDR2 from the germline V gene are MNHEY and SMNVEV (reference sequence). CDR3 length: 15 amino acids.